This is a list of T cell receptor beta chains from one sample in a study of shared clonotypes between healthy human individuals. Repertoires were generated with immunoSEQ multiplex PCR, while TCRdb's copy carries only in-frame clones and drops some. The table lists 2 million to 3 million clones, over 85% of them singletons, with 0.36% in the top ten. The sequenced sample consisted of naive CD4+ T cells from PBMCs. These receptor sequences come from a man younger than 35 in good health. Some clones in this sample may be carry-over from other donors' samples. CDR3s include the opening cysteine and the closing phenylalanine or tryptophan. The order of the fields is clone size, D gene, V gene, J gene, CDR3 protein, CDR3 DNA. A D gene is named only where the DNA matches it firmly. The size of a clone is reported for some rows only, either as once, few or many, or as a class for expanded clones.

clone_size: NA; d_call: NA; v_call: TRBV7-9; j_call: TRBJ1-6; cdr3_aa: CASSRDSGRLLLPLHF; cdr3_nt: TGTGCCAGCAGCCGAGATTCGGGCAGGTTATTATTACCCCTCCACTTT
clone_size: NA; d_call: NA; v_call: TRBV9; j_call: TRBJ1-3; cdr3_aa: CASSATGLGNTIYF; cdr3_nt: TGTGCCAGCAGCGCAACAGGGTTGGGAAACACCATATATTTT
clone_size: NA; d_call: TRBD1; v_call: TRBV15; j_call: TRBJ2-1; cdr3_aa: CATSRVRGQGYNEQFF; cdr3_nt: TGTGCCACCAGCAGAGTAAGGGGACAGGGCTACAATGAGCAGTTCTTC
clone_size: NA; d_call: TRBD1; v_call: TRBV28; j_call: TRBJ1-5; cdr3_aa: CASSLPGTGNQPQHF; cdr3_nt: TGTGCCAGCAGTTTACCCGGGACAGGGAATCAGCCCCAGCATTTT
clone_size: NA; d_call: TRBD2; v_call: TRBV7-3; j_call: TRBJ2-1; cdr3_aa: CASSSSGSGYNEQFF; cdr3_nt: TGTGCCAGCAGCTCTAGCGGGAGTGGCTACAATGAGCAGTTCTTC
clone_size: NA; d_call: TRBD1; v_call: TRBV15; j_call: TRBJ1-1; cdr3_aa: CATSREEGALISMNTEAFF; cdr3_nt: TGTGCCACCAGCAGAGAAGAGGGGGCCCTCATATCAATGAACACTGAAGCTTTCTTT
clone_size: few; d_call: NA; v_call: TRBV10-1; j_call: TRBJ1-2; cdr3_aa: CASSESGSYGYTF; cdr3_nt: TGCGCCAGCAGTGAGTCGGGCAGCTATGGCTACACCTTC
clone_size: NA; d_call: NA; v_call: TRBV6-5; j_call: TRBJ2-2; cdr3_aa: CASSYDGLNTGELFF; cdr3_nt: TGTGCCAGCAGTTATGACGGGCTAAACACCGGGGAGCTGTTTTTT
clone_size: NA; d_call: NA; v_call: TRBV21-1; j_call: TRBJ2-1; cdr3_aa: CASSKGSRYNEQFF; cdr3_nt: TGTGCCAGCAGCAAAGGGTCCCGGTACAATGAGCAGTTCTTC
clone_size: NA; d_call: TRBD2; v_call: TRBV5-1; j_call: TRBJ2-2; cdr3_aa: CASSAGLAGAANTGELFF; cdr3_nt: TGCGCCAGCAGCGCGGGACTAGCGGGGGCGGCGAACACCGGGGAGCTGTTTTTT
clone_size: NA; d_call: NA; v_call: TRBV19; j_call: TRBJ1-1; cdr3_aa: CASSIKGNHEAFF; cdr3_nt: TGTGCCAGTAGTATTAAAGGGAATCATGAAGCTTTCTTT
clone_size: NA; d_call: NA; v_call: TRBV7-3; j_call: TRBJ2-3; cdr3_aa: CASSQGPSSTDTQYF; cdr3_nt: TGTGCCAGCAGCCAGGGTCCGAGCAGCACAGATACGCAGTATTTT
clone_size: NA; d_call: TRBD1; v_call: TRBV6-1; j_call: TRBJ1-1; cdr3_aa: CASSVDRGNTEAFF; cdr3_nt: TGTGCCAGCAGCGTCGACAGGGGTAACACTGAAGCTTTCTTT
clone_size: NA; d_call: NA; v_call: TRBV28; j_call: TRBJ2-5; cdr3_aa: CASSLGLQETQYF; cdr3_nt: TGTGCCAGCAGTTTGGGGCTACAAGAGACCCAGTACTTC
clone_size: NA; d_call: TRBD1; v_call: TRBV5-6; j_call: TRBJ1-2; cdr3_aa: CASSLVTGGYGYTF; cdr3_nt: TGTGCCAGCAGCTTGGTGACAGGGGGCTATGGCTACACCTTC
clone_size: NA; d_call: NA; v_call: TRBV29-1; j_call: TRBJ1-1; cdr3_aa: CSAHGGSMNTEAFF; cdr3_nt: TGCAGCGCCCACGGGGGTTCCATGAACACTGAAGCTTTCTTT
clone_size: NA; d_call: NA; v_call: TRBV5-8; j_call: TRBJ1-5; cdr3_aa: CASSLWQDNQPQHF; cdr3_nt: TGTGCCAGCAGCTTATGGCAGGATAATCAGCCCCAGCATTTT
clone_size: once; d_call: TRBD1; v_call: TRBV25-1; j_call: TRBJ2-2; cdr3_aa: CATRGQGDTGELFF; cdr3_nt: TGTGCCACCAGAGGACAGGGCGACACCGGGGAGCTGTTTTTT
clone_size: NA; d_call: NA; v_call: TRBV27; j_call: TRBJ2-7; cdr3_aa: CASSTSSEQYF; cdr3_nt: TGTGCCAGCAGTACTAGTAGTGAGCAGTACTTC
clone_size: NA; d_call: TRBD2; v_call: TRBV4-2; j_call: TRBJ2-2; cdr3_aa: CASSPRRGGRETGELFF; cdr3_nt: TGTGCCAGCAGCCCGAGACGGGGCGGGAGGGAGACCGGGGAGCTGTTTTTT
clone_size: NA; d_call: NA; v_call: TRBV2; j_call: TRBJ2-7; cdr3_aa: CASSERDLRSYEQYF; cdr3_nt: TGTGCCAGCAGTGAGAGGGATCTTAGATCCTACGAGCAGTACTTC
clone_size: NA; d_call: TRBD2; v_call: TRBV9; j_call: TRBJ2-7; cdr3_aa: CASSPGLAEIWEQYF; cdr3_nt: TGTGCCAGCAGCCCGGGACTAGCGGAGATTTGGGAGCAGTACTTC
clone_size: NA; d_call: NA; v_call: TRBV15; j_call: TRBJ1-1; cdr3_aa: CATSRDKIDGAFF; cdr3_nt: TGTGCCACCAGCAGAGATAAGATCGACGGCGCTTTCTTT
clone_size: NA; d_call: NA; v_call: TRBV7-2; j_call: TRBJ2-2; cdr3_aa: CASSLFSLLERNTGELFF; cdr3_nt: TGTGCCAGCAGCTTATTTTCCCTGCTAGAGAGGAACACCGGGGAGCTGTTTTTT
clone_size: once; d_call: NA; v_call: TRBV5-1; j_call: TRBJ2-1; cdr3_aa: CASSVTGTTSGGEQFF; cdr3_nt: TGCGCCAGCAGCGTGACCGGGACCACAAGCGGCGGTGAGCAGTTCTTC
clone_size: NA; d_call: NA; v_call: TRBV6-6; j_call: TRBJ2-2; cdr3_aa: CASSQVGELFF; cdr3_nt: TGTGCCAGCAGTCAAGTCGGGGAGCTGTTTTTT
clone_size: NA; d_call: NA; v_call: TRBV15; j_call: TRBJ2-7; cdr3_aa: CATSREGRDYEQYF; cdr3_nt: TGTGCCACCAGCAGAGAAGGCAGGGACTACGAGCAGTACTTC
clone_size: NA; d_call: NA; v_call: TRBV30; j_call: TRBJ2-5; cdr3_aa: CAWTAGAREQYF; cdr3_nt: TGTGCCTGGACCGCAGGGGCGAGGGAGCAGTACTTC
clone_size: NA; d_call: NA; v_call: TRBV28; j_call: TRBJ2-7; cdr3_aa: CASRRLTSRVSYEQYF; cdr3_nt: TGTGCCAGCAGACGACTAACTAGTAGGGTCTCCTACGAGCAGTACTTC
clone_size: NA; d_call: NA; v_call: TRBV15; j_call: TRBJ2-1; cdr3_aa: CATSRGRTTIEQFF; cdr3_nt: TGTGCCACCAGCAGAGGGCGGACTACCATTGAGCAGTTCTTC
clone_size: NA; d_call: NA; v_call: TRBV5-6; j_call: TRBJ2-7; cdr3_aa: CASSLVGQPYEQYF; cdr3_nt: TGTGCCAGCAGCTTGGTAGGGCAGCCTTACGAGCAGTACTTC
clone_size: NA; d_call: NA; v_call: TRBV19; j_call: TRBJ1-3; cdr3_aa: CASTYTQRRNTIYF; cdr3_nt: TGTGCCAGTACCTATACACAGAGGAGAAACACCATATATTTT
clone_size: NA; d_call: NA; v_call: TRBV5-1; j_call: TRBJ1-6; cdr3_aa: CASRYTDNSPLHF; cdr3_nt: TGCGCCAGCCGATACACGGATAATTCACCCCTCCACTTT
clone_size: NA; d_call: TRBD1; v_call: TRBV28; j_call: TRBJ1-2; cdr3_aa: CASTPSDRVSYGYTF; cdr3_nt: TGTGCCAGCACCCCATCCGACAGGGTATCCTATGGCTACACCTTC
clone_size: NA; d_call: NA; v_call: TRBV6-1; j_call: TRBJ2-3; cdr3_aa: CASSEAGGQKADTQYF; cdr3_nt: TGTGCCAGCAGTGAAGCGGGGGGCCAGAAGGCAGATACGCAGTATTTT
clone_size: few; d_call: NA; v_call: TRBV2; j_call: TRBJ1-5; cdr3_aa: CASSEDRGGNQPQHF; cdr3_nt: TGTGCCAGCAGTGAGGACCGGGGTGGAAATCAGCCCCAGCATTTT
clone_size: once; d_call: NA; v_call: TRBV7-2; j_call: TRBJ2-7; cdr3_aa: CASSLGVVPYEQYF; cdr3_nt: TGTGCCAGCAGCTTAGGTGTGGTCCCCTACGAGCAGTACTTC
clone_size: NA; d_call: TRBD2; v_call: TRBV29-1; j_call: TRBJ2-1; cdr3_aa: CSVDASGRYNEQFF; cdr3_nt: TGCAGCGTTGACGCTAGCGGGAGATACAATGAGCAGTTCTTC
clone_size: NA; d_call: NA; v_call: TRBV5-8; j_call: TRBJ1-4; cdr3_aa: CASSLGHRNEKLFF; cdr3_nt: TGTGCCAGCAGCTTGGGGCATCGGAATGAAAAACTGTTTTTT
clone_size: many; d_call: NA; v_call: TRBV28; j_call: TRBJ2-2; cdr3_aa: CASSLNTGELFF; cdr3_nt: TGTGCCAGCAGTTTAAACACCGGGGAGCTGTTTTTT
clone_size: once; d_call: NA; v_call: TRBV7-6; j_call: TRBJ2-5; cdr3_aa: CASSPSQETQYF; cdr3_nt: TGTGCCAGCAGCCCTTCCCAAGAGACCCAGTACTTC
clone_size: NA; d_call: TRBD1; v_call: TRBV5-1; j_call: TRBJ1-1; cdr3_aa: CASSLGTGGRTEAFF; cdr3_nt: TGCGCCAGCAGCTTGGGGACAGGGGGCCGGACTGAAGCTTTCTTT
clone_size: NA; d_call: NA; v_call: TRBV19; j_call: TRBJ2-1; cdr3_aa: CASSSIPAASYNEQFF; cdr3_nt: TGTGCCAGTAGTAGTATACCTGCGGCCTCCTACAATGAGCAGTTCTTC
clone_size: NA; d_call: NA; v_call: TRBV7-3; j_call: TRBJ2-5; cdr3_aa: CASSLRGNGETQYF; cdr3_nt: TGTGCCAGCAGCTTACGCGGGAACGGGGAGACCCAGTACTTC
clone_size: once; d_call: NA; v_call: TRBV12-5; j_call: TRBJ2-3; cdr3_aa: CASGLPAGPDTQYF; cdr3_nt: TGTGCTAGTGGTTTGCCGGCAGGGCCAGATACGCAGTATTTT
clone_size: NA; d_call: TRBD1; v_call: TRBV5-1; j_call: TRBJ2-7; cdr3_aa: CASSPNAQGANEQYF; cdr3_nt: TGCGCCAGCAGCCCGAATGCACAGGGGGCGAACGAGCAGTACTTC
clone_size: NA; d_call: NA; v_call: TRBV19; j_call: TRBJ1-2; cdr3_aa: CASSMGAAGYGYTF; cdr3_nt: TGTGCCAGTAGTATGGGGGCGGCAGGGTATGGCTACACCTTC